These 22 T cell receptor beta chains originate from one sample sequenced in a study of OX40 agonist ivuxolimab in advanced cancers. Libraries were constructed by the immunoSEQ multiplex PCR assay. Entries here come from immuneACCESS through TCRdb and include only in-frame sequences with V and J called. Some clones fail to appear in such tables; in the studies checked, an unresolved V gene covers under half of the shortfall, and the cause of the remainder is unknown. This sample lists roughly 60,000 clones; 80% to 95% were detected once. The ten largest clones capture more than 20% of the sample. The material was CD4+ or CD8+ T cells sorted from blood, obtained in a trial of the OX40 agonist ivuxolimab. All receptors derive from an adult with an advanced solid tumor such as melanoma, head and neck, liver or kidney cancer.

DNA for the CDR3: TGTGCCAGTAGTCCGCCCCGCCGGGAGACCCAGTACTTC. It yields the protein CASSPPRRETQYF. The genes are TRBV19 and TRBJ2-5; D is uncertain. Trimming shortened V by 5 bases and J by 5 bases, and 12 bases separated the two germline ends. The CDR3 spans 13 residues. Germline V gives CDR1 LNHDA, CDR2 SQIVND (reference sequence).

The gene calls are TRBV27 and TRBJ1-2; D uncertain. The length of the CDR3 is 15 residues. Germline CDR1 is MNHEY and CDR2 is SMNVEV (reference sequence). Trimming pared 5 bases from V and 3 bases from J, leaving 16 bases between. Here the CDR3 reads CASSLTPDGYYGYTF. CDR3 nucleotide sequence: TGTGCCAGCAGTCTCACACCGGACGGCTACTATGGCTACACCTTC.

The chain employs TRBV4-3 and TRBJ2-7; 9 nucleotides align to TRBD2. Germline V gives CDR1 LGHNA, CDR2 YSLEER. This CDR3 is built from 15 residues. Unmatched junction bases numbered 7, after V lost 4 bases and J lost 3 bases. CDR3 residues: CASSPGSGSNYEQYF. Written as DNA, the CDR3 is TGCGCCAGCAGCCCTGGTAGCGGGAGCAACTACGAGCAGTACTTC.

J is TRBJ1-2 and V is TRBV27, with D possibly matching TRBD1 (6 bases). The CDR3 loop spans 13 amino acids. Trimming removed 6 bases from V and 7 bases from J, with 15 bases in between. Germline V gene data show CDR1 as MNHEY and CDR2 as SMNVEV (reference sequence). The CDR3 loop is CASSVRGSAGYTF. In nucleotides, the CDR3 is TGTGCCAGCAGCGTCAGGGGTTCTGCTGGCTACACCTTC.

This rearrangement joins TRBV4-1 to TRBJ2-7, with D hard to call. This CDR3 spans 15 amino acids. In germline, CDR1 is MGHRA, CDR2 YSYEKL. Trimming stripped 0 bases from V and 1 base from J, with 10 bases between. CDR3 in amino acids: CASSQDRVESYEQYF. DNA of the CDR3: TGCGCCAGCAGCCAAGATCGTGTAGAATCCTACGAGCAGTACTTC.

DNA for the CDR3: TGCGCCAGCAACCTAAGGGGGGGGACAGATACGCAGTATTTT. It yields the protein CASNLRGGTDTQYF. The J gene is TRBJ2-3, the V gene TRBV5-1; TRBD2 is a possible D gene (7 bases). The CDR3 contains 14 residues. Germline loops: CDR1 SGHRS, CDR2 YFSETQ. V was shortened by 6 bases and J by 3 bases, with 14 bases between the two germline ends.

The chain has TRBV5-5 and TRBJ2-7, with D unclear. This CDR3 has 17 residues. Per germline, CDR1 SGHKS and CDR2 YYEKEE (reference sequence). Trimming removed 0 bases from V and 0 bases from J, with 16 bases in between. CDR3 sequence (DNA): TGTGCCAGCAGCTTGGGATACGGTCCAAAGAGCTCCTACGAGCAGTACTTC. This gives the protein CASSLGYGPKSSYEQYF.

A single count supports this clone. J is TRBJ2-3 and V is TRBV19, with D possibly TRBD2 on 5 matching bases. CDR3 size: 13 residues. V lost 2 bases to trimming and J lost 5 bases, with 8 bases between them. The germline V gene encodes CDR1 LNHDA and CDR2 SQIVND (reference sequence). CDR3 in DNA: TGTGCCAGTAGTATATGGGGAGTAGATACGCAGTATTTT. Translation gives CASSIWGVDTQYF.

This chain joins TRBV27 and TRBJ2-5, with 10 bases aligning to TRBD2. The J call may be faulty, since TRBJ2-7 better matches the DNA end. This CDR3 is 18 amino acids long. Per germline, CDR1 MNHEY and CDR2 SMNVEV (reference sequence). CDR3 region: CASSLAWTSGTSSYEQYF. In nucleotides, the CDR3 is TGTGCCAGCAGTTTAGCCTGGACTAGCGGAACCAGCTCCTACGAGCAGTACTTC.

The rearrangement links TRBV11-3 to TRBJ2-3, with TRBD2 matching over 8 bases. V trimming: 2 bases; J trimming: 4 bases; junction bases outside the gene matches: 14. Germline CDR1 and CDR2: SGHNT and YENEEA. The CDR3 loop spans 18 amino acids. The CDR3 region is CASSLYQRSGSGADTQYF. For the CDR3, the DNA is TGTGCCAGCAGCTTATATCAAAGGAGCGGGAGCGGCGCAGATACGCAGTATTTT.

The chain recombines TRBV2 with TRBJ2-7, with unresolved D. The germline V gene encodes CDR1 SNHLY and CDR2 FYNNEI. This CDR3 is built from 13 residues. V lost 3 bases and J 3 bases, leaving 9 bases between the germline ends. The CDR3 DNA follows: TGTGCCAGCAGTGAGGAGCAGGTCTACGAGCAGTACTTC. Protein: CASSEEQVYEQYF.

The chain links TRBV28 to TRBJ2-7; no definite D call. Trimming took off 3 bases at V and 0 bases at J, with 12 bases between the two ends. The CDR3 totals 15 residues. The germline gives CDR1 MDHEN, CDR2 SYDVKM. The CDR3 coding sequence is TGTGCCAGCAGTTTCCGTCTCTCCAGCTCCTACGAGCAGTACTTC. Its translation: CASSFRLSSSYEQYF.

This chain connects TRBV4-3 to TRBJ2-1; maybe TRBD2 (7 bases). Germline CDR1 reads LGHNA; CDR2 reads YSLEER. This CDR3 contains 15 residues. Trimming left V 4 bases short and J 3 bases short, with 13 bases between. CDR3 DNA sequence: TGCGCCAGCAGCCCACGAAGGGGGGGCTACAATGAGCAGTTCTTC. It codes for CASSPRRGGYNEQFF.

The chain carries TRBV5-1 and TRBJ1-2; D is uncertain. Germline V gene lookup returns CDR1 SGHRS and CDR2 YFSETQ. Trimming cost V 0 bases and J 3 bases, with 21 bases left between them. CDR3 length: 18 amino acids. The CDR3 DNA reads as TGCGCCAGCAGCTTGGCCGAAGGCTTATCCGGGCCCTACTATGGCTACACCTTC. Translating gives CASSLAEGLSGPYYGYTF.

V gene TRBV9 combines with J gene TRBJ2-7; tentative D call: TRBD2 (7 bases). Deletions cut 3 bases from V and 5 bases from J, with 18 bases between. Germline loops: CDR1 SGDLS, CDR2 YYNGEE. This CDR3 region has 15 residues. CDR3 in amino acids: CASSAWAIGGDEQYF. CDR3 bases: TGTGCCAGCAGCGCGTGGGCCATAGGGGGGGACGAGCAGTACTTC.

The chain has TRBV6-5 and TRBJ2-7; the match to TRBD2 covers 9 bases. V was clipped by 3 bases and J by 7 bases; unmatched bases: 10. Germline CDR1 MNHEY, CDR2 SVGAGI. The CDR3 consists of 15 residues. CDR3 DNA sequence: TGTGCCAGCAGTTATGGTAGCGGGAGCCCGGGGGAGCAGTACTTC. Its translation is CASSYGSGSPGEQYF.

V and J are TRBV6-5 and TRBJ2-2; no clear D gene. This CDR3 region has 14 residues. V lost 6 bases and J 2 bases, leaving 10 bases between the germline ends. Germline values: CDR1 MNHEY, CDR2 SVGAGI. The CDR3 sequence is CASRTTLNTGELFF. CDR3 bases: TGTGCCAGCAGGACGACTTTAAACACCGGGGAGCTGTTTTTT.

The chain combines TRBV12-1 with TRBJ2-2; the D segment call TRBD2 is taken from the table without a DNA check. TRBV12-1 is designated a pseudogene. The CDR3 spans 16 residues. The CDR3 sequence is CASSYPGLVFTGELFF. In DNA form, the CDR3 reads TGTGCCAGCAGCTACCCGGGACTAGTTTTTACCGGGGAGCTGTTTTTT.

This clone was seen once. The chain has TRBV4-1 and TRBJ1-4; unclear D gene. V was clipped by 1 base and J by 5 bases, with 14 bases between them. The CDR3 runs to 16 residues. Germline CDR1 and CDR2: MGHRA and YSYEKL. In nucleotides, the CDR3 is TGCGCCAGCAGCCAAGGGACTTACCCCCCAAATGAAAAACTGTTTTTT. Translated: CASSQGTYPPNEKLFF.

The CDR3 DNA reads as TGTGCCAGCAGTTATGGGCCATTGAACACCGGGGAGCTGTTTTTT. This sequence encodes CASSYGPLNTGELFF. The chain couples TRBV6-5 to TRBJ2-2; D ambiguous. From germline, CDR1 is MNHEY and CDR2 SVGAGI. V was shortened by 3 bases and J by 1 base, with 9 bases between the two germline ends. This CDR3 is 15 amino acids long.

This chain links TRBV4-1 with TRBJ2-5; no firm D call. V lost 0 bases, J lost 0 bases, and 5 bases lay in between. CDR3 size: 14 residues. The germline V gene has CDR1 MGHRA and CDR2 YSYEKL. The DNA of the CDR3 is TGCGCCAGCAGCCAAGACAGACACCAAGAGACCCAGTACTTC. This translates into CASSQDRHQETQYF.

This clone was counted between two and nine times. The genes are TRBV28 and TRBJ1-5; D unresolved. CDR1 is MDHEN, CDR2 SYDVKM, per germline. CDR3 size: 14 residues. Trimming left V 8 bases short and J 1 base short, with 12 bases between. The DNA for the CDR3 is TGTGCCAGCGGCACAAGAGCAAGCAATCAGCCCCAGCATTTT. As protein: CASGTRASNQPQHF.